This T cell receptor beta chain was observed in a study of blood T cell repertoires in COVID-19. Whole-study context: The study drew acute and convalescent COVID-19 samples from the United States, Italy and Spain. In each case, the material was cDNA or gDNA derived from T cells, B-cell-depleted T cells, or PBMCs.

The germline V gene encodes CDR1 SGHTA and CDR2 FQGTGA. This CDR3 has 16 residues. Trimming took 5 bases from V and 3 from J; bases not matched to a gene: 9. This clone was recorded a few times. Authors' processing steps: Cell counts per sample came from amplifying reference gene primers. Only in-frame clones appear in the TCRdb table, and some are missing; sequencing was by immunoSEQ multiplex PCR. For V, J and clone size, that table is used; D and trimming come from the DNA. The sample has 250,000 to 350,000 clones; 75% to 90% are singletons. Sequenced material: peripheral blood. The chain has TRBV7-3 and TRBJ1-1; 10 nucleotides line up with TRBD1. The receptor was derived from a woman aged 40 to 50 who had recovered from COVID-19. This chain's CDR3 is CASSTRDRGMDTEAFF. In nucleotides, the CDR3 is TGTGCCAGCAGCACACGGGACAGGGGTATGGACACTGAAGCTTTCTTT.